This TCR beta chain was recovered during a study of shared clonotypes between healthy human individuals. The wider study: Those who served as donors were a couple of women and a few men between the ages of 18 and 49.

Germline V gene lookup returns CDR1 MNHNY and CDR2 SVGAGI (reference sequence). This CDR3 comprises 15 residues. V was pared by 2 bases and J by 3 bases, with 11 bases between. Study-wide results and caveats: Generation probabilities of non-shared clonotypes were lower (relative to those shared by all four donors). Estimated richness was generally greater in naive than memory subsets.

The naive CD8 population came from CD45RO-negative cells selected for CCR7, without terminally differentiated effector memory CD45RA+ cells. On this clone itself: Its antigen remains unidentified.

Under the authors' procedure: For the immunoSEQ data, sequences were junction-only without quality scores, so filtering differed. TCRdb's table, derived via immunoSEQ multiplex PCR, lists solely in-frame clones and lacks some. V, J and clone size reflect that table, while D and trimming were determined from the DNA. The data contain about 700,000 clones, around 92% of them seen just once; the ten biggest clones take up 24%. Sequenced sample: naive CD8+ T cells sorted from blood. This clonotype was sampled from a man younger than 40 in good health. The chain is built from TRBV6-6 and TRBJ1-5; a weak D match, TRBD1 (6 bases). The CDR3 bases are TGTGCCAGCAGTTACGTCGGACAGTACAATCAGCCCCAGCATTTT. This codes for CASSYVGQYNQPQHF.